The 8 T cell receptor beta chains below were found in one sample sequenced in a study of blood T cell repertoires in COVID-19 (dated by TCRdb to 2018 to 2020). Library prep was done by the immunoSEQ multiplex PCR assay. TCRdb's version of the immuneACCESS table is confined to in-frame rearrangements and falls short of the full clone set. An unresolved V gene accounts for under half of the shortfall where checked; the remainder is of unknown origin. This sample has about 250,000 clones in its table, and roughly 84% of those were observed once. 4.4% of the sample comes from the top ten. Sequencing input: peripheral blood. These receptors all come from a man aged 50 to 59 with active or convalescent COVID-19.

In DNA form, the CDR3 reads TGTGCCAGCAGCTTTCTGGCAGGGGCCGACTACACCTTC. Translating it yields CASSFLAGADYTF. This sequence joins TRBV7-2 and TRBJ1-2; weak D call: TRBD1 (6 bases). V shed 3 bases and J shed 10 bases, with 15 bases lying between them. The CDR3 runs to 13 residues. Germline V gives CDR1 SGHTA, CDR2 FQGNSA.

This chain joins TRBV7-8 and TRBJ2-6; D ambiguous. This CDR3 spans 15 amino acids. With 4 bases removed from V and 3 bases from J, the gap between germline ends came to 10 bases. In germline, CDR1 is SGHVS, CDR2 FQNEAQ. The CDR3 DNA is TGTGCCAGCAGCTCAGACAATAGTGGGGCCAACGTCCTGACTTTC. Translating gives CASSSDNSGANVLTF.

This chain joins TRBV15 and TRBJ2-7, with D tentatively TRBD1 (7 bases). The CDR3 runs 15 residues. Trimming cost V 2 bases and J 3 bases, with 14 bases left between them. Per the germline V gene, CDR1 is LNHNV and CDR2 is YYDKDF (reference sequence). CDR3 sequence: CATSRNRGLSYEQYF. Written as DNA, the CDR3 is TGTGCCACCAGCAGAAACAGGGGACTTAGCTACGAGCAGTACTTC.

The V and J genes are TRBV28 and TRBJ2-1; a weak D match, TRBD2 (6 bases). The CDR3 loop spans 15 amino acids. V was clipped by 2 bases and J by 4 bases, with 12 bases between them. Germline loops: CDR1 MDHEN, CDR2 SYDVKM. DNA for the CDR3: TGTGCCAGCAGTTTACTCGAGCGGGTATACAATGAGCAGTTCTTC. Its protein is CASSLLERVYNEQFF.

This rearrangement joins TRBV5-1 to TRBJ2-6; D perhaps matches TRBD2 (6 bases). Germline-derived CDR1 and CDR2 are SGHRS and YFSETQ. The CDR3 covers 16 residues. Trimming removed 6 bases at V and 0 bases at J, with 13 bases between. The CDR3 reads CASNKGLFSGANVLTF. For the CDR3, the DNA is TGCGCCAGCAATAAGGGACTTTTCTCTGGGGCCAACGTCCTGACTTTC. Variable domain in full (rest from reference TRBV5-1 and TRBJ2-6): KAGVTQTPRYLIKTRGQQVTLSCSPISGHRSVSWYQQTPGQGLQFLFEYFSETQRNKGNFPGRFSGRQFSNSRSEMNVSTLELGDSALYLCASNKGLFSGANVLTFGAGSRLTVL.

CDR3: CASSPTSAIYNEQFF. The CDR3 nucleotides are TGTGCCAGCAGCCCCACGAGCGCGATCTACAATGAGCAGTTCTTC. The chain carries TRBV7-3 and TRBJ2-1; no clear D. Germline assignment: CDR1 SGHTA and CDR2 FQGTGA. The germline V and J ends were trimmed by 5 bases and 3 bases, with 14 bases remaining between them. CDR3 length equals 15 residues.

This chain links TRBV18 with TRBJ1-6, with 7 bases identical to TRBD1. V was pared by 4 bases and J by 6 bases, with 3 bases of the junction left unmatched. Germline V gene lookup returns CDR1 KGHSH and CDR2 LQKENI. This CDR3 contains 14 residues. CDR3 loop: CASSQDRSNSPLHF. CDR3 nucleotides: TGTGCCAGCTCACAGGACAGGTCTAATTCACCCCTCCACTTT.

DNA of the CDR3: TGCAGTGCTAGCAGGAACACTGAAGCTTTCTTT. Its translation: CSASRNTEAFF. The chain links TRBV20-1 to TRBJ1-1, with D unresolved. V lost 3 bases to trimming and J lost 1 base, with 3 bases between them. CDR1 is DFQATT, CDR2 SNEGSKA, per germline (reference sequence). CDR3 length equals 11 residues.